Listed below are T cell receptor beta chains from one sample, sequenced in a study of T cell responses to AZD1222 COVID-19 vaccine. Method: immunoSEQ multiplex PCR; TCRdb's copy keeps in-frame clones and lacks some. The sample has 100,000 to 150,000 clones, 87% seen once. This sample comprised peripheral blood, obtained on day 0 of AZD1222 vaccination. The origin of the receptors is an adult in good health. CDR3s include the opening cysteine and the closing phenylalanine or tryptophan. Each record gives: V gene, D gene, J gene, clone size, CDR3 DNA, CDR3 protein. The D gene is left open where the match is weak. Not every row has a clone size; where given, it reads once, few, many or a size class.

v_gene: TRBV28; d_gene: NA; j_gene: TRBJ1-6; abundance: NA; CDR3nt: TGTGCCAGCATATCACCTTATAATTCACCCCTCCACTTT; CDR3aa: CASISPYNSPLHF
v_gene: TRBV19; d_gene: NA; j_gene: TRBJ1-4; abundance: few; CDR3nt: TGTGCCAGTACCTCGGAGCGCCTCGATGAAAAACTGTTTTTT; CDR3aa: CASTSERLDEKLFF
v_gene: TRBV4-2; d_gene: TRBD1; j_gene: TRBJ2-7; abundance: once; CDR3nt: TGTGCCAGCAGCCCAGGGGGCGTATACTACGAGCAGTACTTC; CDR3aa: CASSPGGVYYEQYF
v_gene: TRBV23-1; d_gene: NA; j_gene: TRBJ1-2; abundance: NA; CDR3nt: TGCGCCAGCACCCTCGGCCCAAAGGATGGCTACACCTTC; CDR3aa: CASTLGPKDGYTF
v_gene: TRBV6-5; d_gene: NA; j_gene: TRBJ1-2; abundance: NA; CDR3nt: TGTGCCAGCAGTAAACAGGGTGACTATGGCTACACCTTC; CDR3aa: CASSKQGDYGYTF
v_gene: TRBV9; d_gene: TRBD1; j_gene: TRBJ2-2; abundance: NA; CDR3nt: TGTGCCAGCAGCGTCCGGGACAGGGGGCTAGGGGAGCTGTTTTTT; CDR3aa: CASSVRDRGLGELFF
v_gene: TRBV7-2; d_gene: TRBD1; j_gene: TRBJ2-5; abundance: NA; CDR3nt: TGTGCCAGCAGTCGGACAGGCCCCCAAGAGACCCAGTACTTC; CDR3aa: CASSRTGPQETQYF
v_gene: TRBV5-1; d_gene: NA; j_gene: TRBJ2-1; abundance: NA; CDR3nt: TGCGCCAGCAGCTTGTTGGGGGCCTCCTACAATGAGCAGTTCTTC; CDR3aa: CASSLLGASYNEQFF
v_gene: TRBV5-8; d_gene: TRBD1; j_gene: TRBJ2-5; abundance: NA; CDR3nt: TGTGCCAGCAGCCCTCGGGGACAGGGCAGGGAGACCCAGTACTTC; CDR3aa: CASSPRGQGRETQYF
v_gene: TRBV6-5; d_gene: TRBD1; j_gene: TRBJ2-1; abundance: NA; CDR3nt: TGTGCCAGCAGGTGGGACAGCTACAATGAGCAGTTCTTC; CDR3aa: CASRWDSYNEQFF
v_gene: TRBV7-8; d_gene: NA; j_gene: TRBJ1-5; abundance: NA; CDR3nt: TGTGCCAGCAGCTTGGGGCGGGGGCAGCAGCCCCAGCATTTT; CDR3aa: CASSLGRGQQPQHF
v_gene: TRBV5-1; d_gene: NA; j_gene: TRBJ1-1; abundance: few; CDR3nt: TGCGCCAGCAGCTTGGGGGCAGGGATAGAAATGAACACTGAAGCTTTCTTT; CDR3aa: CASSLGAGIEMNTEAFF
v_gene: TRBV4-2; d_gene: TRBD1; j_gene: TRBJ1-5; abundance: NA; CDR3nt: TGTGCCAGCAGCCGCCAGAAGGGGACAGGGGTCAATCAGCCCCAGCATTTT; CDR3aa: CASSRQKGTGVNQPQHF
v_gene: TRBV28; d_gene: TRBD1; j_gene: TRBJ2-2; abundance: NA; CDR3nt: TGTGCCAGCAGCTCAGGGGGCGCGGGCACCGGGGAGCTGTTTTTT; CDR3aa: CASSSGGAGTGELFF